This TCR beta chain was found in a study of blood T cell repertoires in COVID-19. On the study more broadly: Italy, Spain and the United States were the sources of the convalescent and acute COVID-19 samples. The analysed material was cDNA or gDNA that came from T cells, B-cell-depleted T cells, or PBMCs.

This clone was picked up one time. Deletions cut 8 bases from V and 5 bases from J, with 10 bases between. CDR1 is MNHEY and CDR2 is SVGAGI in the germline V gene. CDR3 length: 11 amino acids. Authors' methods: Reference gene primer amplification gave nucleated cell count estimates. Assay: immunoSEQ multiplex PCR; the TCRdb copy retains only in-frame clones and omits some. The V and J calls and clone size are taken from that table; D and trimming were inferred from the DNA. Of tens of thousands of clones in the sample, 75% to 90% are singletons; the top ten hold approximately 20%. Seattle patient enrollment occurred during active infection, with longitudinal follow-up thereafter.

The sequenced sample was peripheral blood. This TCR was recovered from a woman in her sixties with COVID-19, enrolled during active disease. This chain joins TRBV6-5 and TRBJ2-7; D perhaps matches TRBD1 (6 bases). The CDR3 DNA reads as TGTGCCAGCGGAACAGGGAACGAGCAGTACTTC. Residues: CASGTGNEQYF.